The T cell receptor (beta chain) under discussion was sequenced for a study of cytomegalovirus exposure and HLA in healthy donors. The wider study: Across 350 to 400 genotyped donors, 81% landed in the Caucasian-associated ancestry cluster.

The CDR3 loop spans 15 amino acids. Germline CDR1 and CDR2: SEHNR and FQNEAQ (reference sequence). Germline trimming cut 5 bases from V and 7 bases from J; bases unmatched to any gene: 6. General study points: Later work showed greater clonal expansion in HLA-associated TCR beta chains than in equally common others. Researchers reportedly found TCR beta sequences accurately predicted most subjects' HLA-A and HLA-B alleles.

A remark on this clone: The antigen remains unidentified.

60 Vbeta and 13 Jbeta primers were used in PCR. Assay used: immunoSEQ multiplex PCR; TCRdb lists only in-frame clones, some missing. The table records approximately 170,000 clones, under 80% of them present only once. The receptor's source is a man aged 35 to 55 in good health and CMV-seronegative. Sequenced sample: PBMCs. This chain uses TRBV7-9 with TRBJ2-2; 11 bases agree with TRBD1. In DNA, the CDR3 is TGTGCCAGCAGCAGAGGACAGGGGGCCGGCGGGGAGCTGTTTTTT. As protein: CASSRGQGAGGELFF.